A single sample is the source of the 13 T cell receptor beta chains below, sequenced in a study of T cells in Graves' hyperthyroidism and ophthalmopathy. TCR beta CDR3 regions were amplified from RNA. HTBI primers were the set used in a first-round RT-PCR of the TCR CDR3. MiXCR, run by TCRdb on the multiplex PCR reads, gives a single entry per CDR3 protein. This table has hundreds of thousands of distinct CDR3 sequences, roughly 20% appearing once. The sample consisted of blood. The receptors were gathered from a woman in her forties or fifties with Graves' hyperthyroidism that later progressed to Graves' ophthalmopathy.

The V and J genes are TRBV19 and TRBJ2-7; D is unresolved. V lost 8 bases to trimming and J lost 3 bases, with 11 bases between them. Germline V gives CDR1 LNHDA, CDR2 SQIVND (reference sequence). The CDR3 sequence is 12 residues long. CDR3 loop: CASEGPDYEQYF. The DNA of the CDR3 is TGTGCCAGTGAAGGACCGGACTACGAGCAGTACTTC.

Many counts were recorded for this clonotype. V usage is TRBV11-2 and J usage is TRBJ1-6; D may be TRBD1 (5 bases). Germline-derived CDR1 and CDR2 are SGHAT and FQNNGV. Trimming took 4 bases from V and 0 from J, leaving 19 bases between them. CDR3 length equals 19 residues. CDR3: CASSSKGSGASSYNSPLHF. In DNA form, the CDR3 reads TGTGCCAGCAGCTCAAAAGGAAGCGGGGCTAGCTCCTATAATTCACCCCTCCACTTT.

This clonotype has a handful of counts. CDR3 in DNA: TGCAGTGTTAAGACGGCCCGGGGCCCTAAATCCCCAGAGACCCAGTACTTC. Amino acids: CSVKTARGPKSPETQYF. The chain has TRBV20-1 and TRBJ2-5, with D perhaps matching TRBD1 or TRBD2 (5 bases each). Germline V gene data show CDR1 as DFQATT and CDR2 as SNEGSKA (reference sequence). This CDR3 region has 17 residues. The V gene lost 7 bases and the J gene lost 4 bases, with 28 bases spanning the gap.

The chain has TRBV20-1 and TRBJ1-5; no definite D call. The CDR3 runs 17 residues. Between the trimmed V and J ends, which lost 5 bases and 2 bases, there was a span of 22 bases. CDR1 is DFQATT and CDR2 is SNEGSKA in the germline V gene (reference sequence). CDR3 sequence reads: CSAAPPPTDVGNQPQHF. The DNA for the CDR3 is TGCAGTGCTGCCCCCCCCCCCACTGACGTGGGCAATCAGCCCCAGCATTTT.

In this sample, this clonotype turned up many times. J is TRBJ1-3 and V is TRBV11-2, with D uncertain. This CDR3 region has 15 residues. From germline, CDR1 is SGHAT and CDR2 FQNNGV. V gave up 1 base and J gave up 0 bases, with 7 bases separating them. In nucleotides, the CDR3 is TGTGCCAGCAGCTTAGTTGTGGGCTCTGGAAACACCATATATTTT. This encodes CASSLVVGSGNTIYF. Full variable domain (rest looked up from reference TRBV11-2 and TRBJ1-3): EAGVAQSPRYKIIEKRQSVAFWCNPISGHATLYWYQQILGQGPKLLIQFQNNGVVDDSQLPKDRFSAERLKGVDSTLKIQPAKLEDSAVYLCASSLVVGSGNTIYFGEGSWLTVV.

This clonotype was detected many times. The chain recombines TRBV11-2 with TRBJ2-1; 8 positions match TRBD2. V lost 0 bases, J lost 2 bases, and 3 bases stayed unmatched. Germline-derived CDR1 and CDR2 are SGHAT and FQNNGV. This CDR3 region has 16 residues. CDR3 DNA: TGTGCCAGCAGCTTAGAAGGAGCGGGGGCCTACAATGAGCAGTTCTTC. Translated: CASSLEGAGAYNEQFF.

This clonotype was observed a few times. The rearrangement uses TRBV7-9 and TRBJ2-5; D is unclear. The germline V gene has CDR1 SEHNR and CDR2 FQNEAQ (reference sequence). The CDR3 runs to 15 residues. The V end was cut by 1 base, the J end by 1 base, with 10 bases between. The CDR3 DNA sequence: TGTGCCAGCAGCTTAGTATCCTCCCGCCAAGAGACCCAGTACTTC. Protein: CASSLVSSRQETQYF.

The V call is TRBV20-1, the J call TRBJ2-3; D not certain. The CDR3 has 11 residues. The germline gives CDR1 DFQATT, CDR2 SNEGSKA (reference sequence). V lost 5 bases and J lost 3, with 6 bases in between. The CDR3 bases are TGCAGTGCTCAGATAACAGATACGCAGTATTTT. This sequence encodes CSAQITDTQYF.

V and J are TRBV27 and TRBJ2-5, with a tentative D call TRBD2 (5 bases). Germline V gene lookup returns CDR1 MNHEY and CDR2 SMNVEV (reference sequence). CDR3 length: 15 residues. Trimming took off 6 bases at V and 5 bases at J, with 19 bases between the two ends. The CDR3 sequence: CASSPTRIGLETQYF. The CDR3 coding sequence is TGTGCCAGCAGCCCTACTAGGATAGGGCTCGAGACCCAGTACTTC.

This clonotype has a count of ten or more. The chain carries TRBV20-1 and TRBJ2-7, with TRBD1 matching 8 bases. Trimming took 6 bases from V and 0 from J; bases not matched to a gene: 10. The germline gives CDR1 DFQATT, CDR2 SNEGSKA (reference sequence). The CDR3 sequence is 15 residues long. The CDR3 sequence is CSALRTGTISYEQYF. As DNA, the CDR3 is TGCAGTGCCCTAAGGACAGGGACGATCTCCTACGAGCAGTACTTC.

The CDR3 is CSASLRGSSYNEQFF. The DNA for the CDR3 is TGCAGTGCTAGCCTTCGAGGGAGCTCCTACAATGAGCAGTTCTTC. The chain employs TRBV20-1 and TRBJ2-1, with D possibly TRBD2 on 5 matching bases. V lost 3 bases, J lost 0 bases, and 12 bases lay in between. The CDR3 is 15 amino acids. The germline V gene has CDR1 DFQATT and CDR2 SNEGSKA (reference sequence).

This rearrangement joins TRBV3-1 to TRBJ2-1; 8 nucleotides align to TRBD2. The CDR3 has 16 amino acids. From germline, CDR1 is LGHDT and CDR2 YNNKEL (reference sequence). V dropped 1 base and J dropped 2; count of bases not matched to a gene: 4. This chain's CDR3 is CASSQGLAGTYNEQFF. DNA of the CDR3: TGTGCCAGCAGCCAAGGTTTAGCGGGGACCTACAATGAGCAGTTCTTC.

This clonotype occurred a few times. The rearrangement uses TRBV11-2 and TRBJ1-2, with a weak D call TRBD1 (5 bases). Germline V gene lookup returns CDR1 SGHAT and CDR2 FQNNGV. V was cut by 5 bases and J by 3 bases, with 10 bases left in between. This CDR3 is built from 13 residues. The CDR3, as DNA: TGTGCCAGCAGCGGGGACGACGACTATGGCTACACCTTC. It specifies CASSGDDDYGYTF.